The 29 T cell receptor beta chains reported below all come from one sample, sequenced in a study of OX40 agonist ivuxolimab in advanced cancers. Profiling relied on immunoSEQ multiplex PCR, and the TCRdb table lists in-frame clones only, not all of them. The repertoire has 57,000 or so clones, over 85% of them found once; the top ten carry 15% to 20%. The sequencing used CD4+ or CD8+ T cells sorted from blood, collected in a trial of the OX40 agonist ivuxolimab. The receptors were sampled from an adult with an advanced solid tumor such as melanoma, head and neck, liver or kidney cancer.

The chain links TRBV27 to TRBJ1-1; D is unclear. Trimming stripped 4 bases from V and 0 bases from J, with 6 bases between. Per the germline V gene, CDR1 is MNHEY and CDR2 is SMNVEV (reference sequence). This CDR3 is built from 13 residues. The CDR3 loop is CASSYGLNTEAFF. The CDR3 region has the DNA TGTGCCAGCAGTTACGGGTTGAACACTGAAGCTTTCTTT.

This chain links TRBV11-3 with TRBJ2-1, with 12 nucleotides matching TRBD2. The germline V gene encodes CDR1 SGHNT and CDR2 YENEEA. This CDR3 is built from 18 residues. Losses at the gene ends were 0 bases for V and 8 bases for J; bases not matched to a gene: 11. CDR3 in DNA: TGTGCCAGCAGCTTAGAAAGACTAGCGGGAGTTACAGGAGATGAGCAGTTCTTC. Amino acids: CASSLERLAGVTGDEQFF.

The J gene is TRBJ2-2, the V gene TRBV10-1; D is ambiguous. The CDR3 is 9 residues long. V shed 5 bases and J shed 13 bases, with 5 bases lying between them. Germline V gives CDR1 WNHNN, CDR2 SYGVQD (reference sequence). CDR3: CASSSALFF. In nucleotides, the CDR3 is TGCGCCAGCAGTTCTGCGCTGTTTTTT.

CDR3 DNA: TGTGCCAGTAGTATGCTAGCGGATTACAATGAGCAGTTCTTC. Amino acids: CASSMLADYNEQFF. This chain connects TRBV19 to TRBJ2-1; TRBD2 matches 7 bases. Germline V lookup: CDR1 LNHDA, CDR2 SQIVND (reference sequence). Losses at the gene ends were 3 bases for V and 4 bases for J; bases not matched to a gene: 3. CDR3 length equals 14 residues.

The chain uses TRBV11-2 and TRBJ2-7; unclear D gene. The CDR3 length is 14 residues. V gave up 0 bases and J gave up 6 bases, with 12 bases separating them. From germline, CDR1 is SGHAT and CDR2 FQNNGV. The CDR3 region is CASSLDRRGLEQYF. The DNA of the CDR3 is TGTGCCAGCAGCTTAGATCGGCGAGGTCTCGAGCAGTACTTC.

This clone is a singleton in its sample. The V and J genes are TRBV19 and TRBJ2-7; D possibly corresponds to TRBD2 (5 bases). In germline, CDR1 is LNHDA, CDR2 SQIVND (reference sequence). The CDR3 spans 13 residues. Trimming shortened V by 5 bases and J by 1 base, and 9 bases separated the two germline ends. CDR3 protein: CASSFGDSYEQYF. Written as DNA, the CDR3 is TGTGCCAGTAGTTTCGGGGATTCCTACGAGCAGTACTTC.

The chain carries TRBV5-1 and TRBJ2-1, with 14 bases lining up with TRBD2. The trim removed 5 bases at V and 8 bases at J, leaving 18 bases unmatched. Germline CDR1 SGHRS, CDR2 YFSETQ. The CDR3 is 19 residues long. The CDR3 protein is CASSSPGLAGVHDDYEQFF. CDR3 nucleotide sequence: TGCGCCAGCAGTAGTCCGGGACTAGCGGGAGTTCACGACGACTATGAGCAGTTCTTC.

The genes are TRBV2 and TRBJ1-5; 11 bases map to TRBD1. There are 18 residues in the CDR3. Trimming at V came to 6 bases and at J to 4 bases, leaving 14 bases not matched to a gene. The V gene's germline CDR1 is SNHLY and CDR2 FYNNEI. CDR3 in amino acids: CASREIPGQGVFNQPQHF. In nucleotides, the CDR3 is TGTGCCAGCAGAGAGATCCCGGGACAGGGGGTTTTTAATCAGCCCCAGCATTTT.

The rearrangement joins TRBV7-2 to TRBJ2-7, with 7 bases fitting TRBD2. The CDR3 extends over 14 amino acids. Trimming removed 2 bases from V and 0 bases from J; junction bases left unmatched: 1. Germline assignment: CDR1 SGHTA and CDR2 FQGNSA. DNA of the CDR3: TGTGCCAGCAGCTTACCGGGGGGCTCCTACGAGCAGTACTTC. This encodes CASSLPGGSYEQYF.

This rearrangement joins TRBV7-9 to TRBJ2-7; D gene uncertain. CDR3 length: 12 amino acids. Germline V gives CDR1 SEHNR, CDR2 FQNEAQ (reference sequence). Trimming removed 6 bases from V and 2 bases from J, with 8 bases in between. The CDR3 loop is CASRGPTYEQYF. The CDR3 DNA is TGTGCCAGCAGAGGGCCTACCTACGAGCAGTACTTC.

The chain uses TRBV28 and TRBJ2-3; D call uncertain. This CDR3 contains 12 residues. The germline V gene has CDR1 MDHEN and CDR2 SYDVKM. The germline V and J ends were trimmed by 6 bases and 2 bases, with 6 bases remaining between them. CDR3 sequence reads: CASSPFTDTQYF. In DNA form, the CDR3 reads TGTGCCAGCAGCCCCTTCACAGATACGCAGTATTTT.

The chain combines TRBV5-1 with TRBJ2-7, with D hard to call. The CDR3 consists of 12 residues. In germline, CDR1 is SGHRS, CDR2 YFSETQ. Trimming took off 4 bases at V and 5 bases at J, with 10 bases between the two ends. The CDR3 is CASSRPGDEQYF. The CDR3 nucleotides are TGCGCCAGCAGCCGCCCGGGCGACGAGCAGTACTTC.

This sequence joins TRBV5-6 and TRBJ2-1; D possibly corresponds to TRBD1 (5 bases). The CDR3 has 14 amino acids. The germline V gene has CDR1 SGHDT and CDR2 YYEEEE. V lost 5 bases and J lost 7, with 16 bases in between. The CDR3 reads CASSLGEYSNEQFF. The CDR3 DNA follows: TGTGCCAGCAGTTTAGGGGAATATTCTAATGAGCAGTTCTTC.

CDR3 residues: CASSLRYLAGEGDTQYF. For the CDR3, the DNA is TGTGCCAGCAGCTTACGGTATCTAGCGGGAGAAGGAGATACGCAGTATTTT. The rearrangement links TRBV7-9 to TRBJ2-3, with TRBD2 matching 10 bases. CDR3 length: 17 residues. Germline lookup yields CDR1 SEHNR and CDR2 FQNEAQ (reference sequence). J was trimmed by 5 bases and V by 2 bases; bases with no gene match: 10. Filled out from reference TRBV7-9 and TRBJ2-3, the complete variable domain reads DTGVSQNPRHKITKRGQNVTFRCDPISEHNRLYWYRQTLGQGPEFLTYFQNEAQLEKSRLLSDRFSAERPKGSFSTLEIQRTEQGDSAMYLCASSLRYLAGEGDTQYFGPGTRLTVL.

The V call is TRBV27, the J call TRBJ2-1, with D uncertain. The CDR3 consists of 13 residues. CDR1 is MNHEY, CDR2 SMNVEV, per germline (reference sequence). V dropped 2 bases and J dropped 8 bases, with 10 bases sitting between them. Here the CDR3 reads CASSLGGIDEQFF. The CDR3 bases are TGTGCCAGCAGTTTAGGCGGTATAGATGAGCAGTTCTTC.

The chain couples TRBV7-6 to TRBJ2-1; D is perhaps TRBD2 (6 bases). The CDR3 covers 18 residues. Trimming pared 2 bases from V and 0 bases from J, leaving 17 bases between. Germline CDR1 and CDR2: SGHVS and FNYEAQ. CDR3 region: CASSLLASANPSYNEQFF. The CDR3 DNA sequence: TGTGCCAGCAGCTTACTGGCTAGCGCCAACCCCTCCTACAATGAGCAGTTCTTC. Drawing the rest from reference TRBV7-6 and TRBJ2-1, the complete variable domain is GAGVSQSPRYKVTKRGQDVALRCDPISGHVSLYWYRQALGQGPEFLTYFNYEAQQDKSGLPNDRFSAERPEGSISTLTIQRTEQRDSAMYRCASSLLASANPSYNEQFFGPGTRLTVL.

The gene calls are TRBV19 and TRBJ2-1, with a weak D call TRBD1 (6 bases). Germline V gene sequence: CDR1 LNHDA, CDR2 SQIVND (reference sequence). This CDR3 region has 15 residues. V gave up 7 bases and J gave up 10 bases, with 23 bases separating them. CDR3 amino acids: CASTPWAGESGEQFF. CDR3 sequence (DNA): TGTGCCAGTACCCCTTGGGCAGGGGAGTCCGGCGAGCAGTTCTTC.

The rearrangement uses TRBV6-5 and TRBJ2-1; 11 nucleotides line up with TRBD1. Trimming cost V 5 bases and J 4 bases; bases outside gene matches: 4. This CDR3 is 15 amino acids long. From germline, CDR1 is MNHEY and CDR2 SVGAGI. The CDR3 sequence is CASSVGTGGYNEQFF. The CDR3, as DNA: TGTGCCAGCAGTGTAGGGACAGGGGGGTACAATGAGCAGTTCTTC.

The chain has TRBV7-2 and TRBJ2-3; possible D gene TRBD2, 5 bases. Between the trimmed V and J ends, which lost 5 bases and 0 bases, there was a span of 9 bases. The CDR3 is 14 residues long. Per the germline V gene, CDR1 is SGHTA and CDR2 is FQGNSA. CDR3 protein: CASSLPGSTDTQYF. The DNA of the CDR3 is TGTGCCAGCAGCCTCCCGGGGAGCACAGATACGCAGTATTTT.

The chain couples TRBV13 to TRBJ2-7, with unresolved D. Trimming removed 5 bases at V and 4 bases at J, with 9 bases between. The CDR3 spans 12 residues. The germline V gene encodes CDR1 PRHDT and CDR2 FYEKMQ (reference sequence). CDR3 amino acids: CASSVATYEQYF. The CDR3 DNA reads TGTGCCAGCAGCGTCGCCACATACGAGCAGTACTTC.

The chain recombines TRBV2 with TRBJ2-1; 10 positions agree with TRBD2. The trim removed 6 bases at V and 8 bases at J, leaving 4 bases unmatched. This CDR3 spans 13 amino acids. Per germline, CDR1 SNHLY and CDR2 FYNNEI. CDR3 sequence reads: CASRGAGGDEQFF. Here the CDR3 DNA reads TGTGCCAGCAGGGGAGCGGGAGGGGATGAGCAGTTCTTC. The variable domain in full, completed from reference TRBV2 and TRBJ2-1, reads EPEVTQTPSHQVTQMGQEVILRCVPISNHLYFYWYRQILGQKVEFLVSFYNNEISEKSEIFDDQFSVERPDGSNFTLKIRSTKLEDSAMYFCASRGAGGDEQFFGPGTRLTVL.

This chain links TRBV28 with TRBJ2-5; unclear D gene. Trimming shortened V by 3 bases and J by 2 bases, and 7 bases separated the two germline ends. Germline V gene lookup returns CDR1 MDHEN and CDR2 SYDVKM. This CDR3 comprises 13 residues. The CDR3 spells CASSFPPQETQYF. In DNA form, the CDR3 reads TGTGCCAGCAGTTTCCCACCTCAAGAGACCCAGTACTTC.

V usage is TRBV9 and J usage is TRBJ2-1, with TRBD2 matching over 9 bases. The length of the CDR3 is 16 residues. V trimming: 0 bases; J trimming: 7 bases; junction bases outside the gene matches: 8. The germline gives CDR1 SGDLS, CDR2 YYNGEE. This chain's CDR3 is CASSVGLAGMENEQFF. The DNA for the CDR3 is TGTGCCAGCAGCGTAGGGCTAGCGGGAATGGAGAATGAGCAGTTCTTC.

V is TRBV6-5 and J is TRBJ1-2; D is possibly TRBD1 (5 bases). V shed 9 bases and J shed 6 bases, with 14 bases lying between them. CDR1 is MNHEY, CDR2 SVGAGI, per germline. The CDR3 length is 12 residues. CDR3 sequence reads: CASWMGGDGYTF. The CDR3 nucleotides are TGTGCCAGTTGGATGGGGGGGGATGGCTACACCTTC.

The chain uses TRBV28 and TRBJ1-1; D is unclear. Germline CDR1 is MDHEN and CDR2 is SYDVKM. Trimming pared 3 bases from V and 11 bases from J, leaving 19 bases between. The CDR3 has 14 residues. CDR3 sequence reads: CASSFPSGTTGAFF. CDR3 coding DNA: TGTGCCAGCAGTTTTCCGTCAGGAACCACCGGGGCTTTCTTT. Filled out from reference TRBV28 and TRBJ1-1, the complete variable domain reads DVKVTQSSRYLVKRTGEKVFLECVQDMDHENMFWYRQDPGLGLRLIYFSYDVKMKEKGDIPEGYSVSREKKERFSLILESASTNQTSMYLCASSFPSGTTGAFFGQGTRLTVV.

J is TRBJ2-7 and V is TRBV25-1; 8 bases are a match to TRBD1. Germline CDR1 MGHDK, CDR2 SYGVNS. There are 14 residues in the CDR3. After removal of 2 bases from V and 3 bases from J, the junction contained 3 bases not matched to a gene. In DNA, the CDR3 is TGTGCCAGCAGTGAACAACAGGGGGACTACGAGCAGTACTTC. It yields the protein CASSEQQGDYEQYF.

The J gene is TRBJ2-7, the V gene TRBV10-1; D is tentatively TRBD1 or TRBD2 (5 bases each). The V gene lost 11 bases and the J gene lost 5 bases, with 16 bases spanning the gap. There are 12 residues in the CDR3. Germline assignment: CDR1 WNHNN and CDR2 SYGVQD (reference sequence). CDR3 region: CASSDSGDEQYF. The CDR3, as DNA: TGCGCCTCCTCCGACAGCGGAGACGAGCAGTACTTC.

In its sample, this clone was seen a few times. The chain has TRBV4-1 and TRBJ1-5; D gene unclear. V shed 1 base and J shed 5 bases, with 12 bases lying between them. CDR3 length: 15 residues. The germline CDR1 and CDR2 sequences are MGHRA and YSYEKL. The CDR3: CASSQGGGWDQPQHF. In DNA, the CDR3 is TGCGCCAGCAGCCAAGGAGGCGGTTGGGATCAGCCCCAGCATTTT.

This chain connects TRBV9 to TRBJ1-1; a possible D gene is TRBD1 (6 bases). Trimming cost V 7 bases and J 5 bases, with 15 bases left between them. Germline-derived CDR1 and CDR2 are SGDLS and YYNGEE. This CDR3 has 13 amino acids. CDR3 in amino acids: CASQKGDGTEAFF. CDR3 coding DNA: TGTGCCAGCCAGAAGGGGGATGGTACTGAAGCTTTCTTT.